Shown below are 20 T cell receptor beta chains from a single sample sequenced in a study of CD8 T cells in ankylosing spondylitis. TCRdb reprocessed the 5' RACE reads via MiXCR and lists one record per CDR3 protein. The sample lists approximately 100,000 distinct CDR3 sequences; around 24% were seen once. The sample comprised synovial fluid, either unsorted or a sorted T cell fraction (not recorded which). The source of these receptors is a male donor with ankylosing spondylitis.

This clonotype turned up a few times. The V call is TRBV7-8, the J call TRBJ2-2; 11 bases map to TRBD1. V shed 5 bases, J shed 6 bases, and the junction held 5 bases outside the gene matches. Germline loops: CDR1 SGHVS, CDR2 FQNEAQ. CDR3 length equals 15 residues. CDR3 sequence reads: CASSQQGQGAGELFF. DNA for the CDR3: TGTGCCAGCAGCCAACAGGGACAGGGGGCCGGGGAGCTGTTTTTT.

The chain uses TRBV11-2 and TRBJ1-1; D may be TRBD1 (6 bases). This CDR3 is built from 11 residues. CDR1 and CDR2 (germline): SGHAT, FQNNGV. V was trimmed by 5 bases and J by 11 bases, leaving 12 bases between them. The CDR3 DNA reads as TGTGCCAGCAGCCCAGGGGCAGGGGCTTTCTTT. Translating it yields CASSPGAGAFF.

The CDR3 nucleotides read TGTGCCAGCAGCCAACTGACAGTCACTGAAGCTTTCTTT. The encoded protein is CASSQLTVTEAFF. The genes are TRBV7-2 and TRBJ1-1; D might be TRBD1 (5 bases). Looked up from germline, CDR1 is SGHTA and CDR2 is FQGNSA. The CDR3 consists of 13 residues. Trimming took off 5 bases at V and 4 bases at J, with 11 bases between the two ends.

The table lists this clonotype with a few counts. The chain combines TRBV11-3 with TRBJ2-1; D not certain. The CDR3 covers 12 residues. Between the trimmed V and J ends, which lost 0 bases and 9 bases, there was a span of 6 bases. Germline V gene sequence: CDR1 SGHNT, CDR2 YENEEA. CDR3 sequence reads: CASSLDSAEQFF. The CDR3 DNA reads TGTGCCAGCAGCTTAGATTCGGCTGAGCAGTTCTTC.

The genes are TRBV30 and TRBJ2-1; no firm D call. V was clipped by 3 bases and J by 6 bases, with 18 bases between them. Germline V lookup: CDR1 GTSNPN, CDR2 SVGIG (reference sequence). The CDR3 contains 15 residues. The CDR3 loop is CAWRPGNVESNEQFF. The CDR3 DNA sequence: TGTGCCTGGAGGCCTGGGAACGTGGAGTCCAATGAGCAGTTCTTC.

The genes are TRBV20-1 and TRBJ1-4, with unresolved D. Germline V gene lookup returns CDR1 DFQATT and CDR2 SNEGSKA (reference sequence). V shed 2 bases and J shed 8 bases, with 18 bases lying between them. The CDR3 is 15 residues long. CDR3 amino acids: CSARPGAGEREKLFF. CDR3 DNA: TGCAGTGCTAGACCCGGAGCGGGAGAACGCGAAAAACTGTTTTTT.

This clonotype appeared a few times. The chain joins TRBV7-8 to TRBJ2-5; D is unclear. Germline-derived CDR1 and CDR2 are SGHVS and FQNEAQ. The CDR3 has 12 amino acids. V shed 6 bases and J shed 3 bases, with 8 bases lying between them. The CDR3 is CASSHTEETQYF. In nucleotides, the CDR3 is TGTGCCAGCAGTCATACGGAAGAGACCCAGTACTTC. Looking up the rest from reference TRBV7-8 and TRBJ2-5 gives the full variable domain: GAGVSQSPRYKVAKRGQDVALRCDPISGHVSLFWYQQALGQGPEFLTYFQNEAQLDKSGLPSDRFFAERPEGSVSTLKIQRTQQEDSAVYLCASSHTEETQYFGPGTRLLVL.

V usage is TRBV20-1 and J usage is TRBJ2-1, with 8 positions matching TRBD2. This CDR3 spans 15 amino acids. Germline trimming cut 5 bases from V and 5 bases from J; bases unmatched to any gene: 11. The V gene's germline CDR1 is DFQATT and CDR2 SNEGSKA (reference sequence). CDR3 bases: TGCAGTGCTCCCCAGGGACTAGGAGTAAACAATGAGCAGTTCTTC. Its protein is CSAPQGLGVNNEQFF.

This clonotype was seen ten or more times. The chain has TRBV10-3 and TRBJ2-1, with unresolved D. The V gene lost 5 bases and the J gene lost 7 bases, with 12 bases spanning the gap. The length of the CDR3 is 13 residues. Germline CDR1 and CDR2: ENHRY and SYGVKD. The DNA for the CDR3 is TGTGCCATCAGTCGAGAGGTAGGAAATGAGCAGTTCTTC. It translates to CAISREVGNEQFF.

V usage is TRBV18 and J usage is TRBJ2-5; D not resolved. There are 15 residues in the CDR3. CDR1 and CDR2 from the germline V gene are KGHSH and LQKENI. Trimming left V 2 bases short and J 2 bases short, with 12 bases between. CDR3 bases: TGTGCCAGCTCACCAAACCACAACGCACAAGAGACCCAGTACTTC. Amino acid sequence: CASSPNHNAQETQYF.

V and J are TRBV24-1 and TRBJ2-7, with D uncertain. Per the germline V gene, CDR1 is KGHDR and CDR2 is SFDVKD. The ends were cut back, 0 bases at V and 2 bases at J, with 7 bases in the middle. The CDR3 spans 14 residues. The CDR3 here is CATSDLDLTYEQYV. DNA of the CDR3: TGTGCCACCAGTGATTTGGACCTCACCTACGAGCAGTACGTC.

This clonotype showed up just a few times. The J gene is TRBJ2-5, the V gene TRBV7-9; no firm D call. V lost 1 base, J lost 4 bases, and 4 bases lay in between. CDR1 SEHNR and CDR2 FQNEAQ come from the germline V gene (reference sequence). The CDR3 sequence is 12 residues long. The CDR3 reads CASSLDRETQYF. CDR3 coding DNA: TGTGCCAGCAGCTTAGACAGAGAGACCCAGTACTTC. The variable domain in full, with the rest retrieved from reference TRBV7-9 and TRBJ2-5, is DTGVSQNPRHKITKRGQNVTFRCDPISEHNRLYWYRQTLGQGPEFLTYFQNEAQLEKSRLLSDRFSAERPKGSFSTLEIQRTEQGDSAMYLCASSLDRETQYFGPGTRLLVL.

This clonotype was seen more than once but under ten times. The chain employs TRBV11-2 and TRBJ2-1; 8 nucleotides match TRBD2. V gave up 4 bases and J gave up 4 bases; unmatched junction bases: 9. This CDR3 is 16 amino acids long. The germline gives CDR1 SGHAT, CDR2 FQNNGV. This chain's CDR3 is CASSSAGRGGYNEQFF. CDR3 coding DNA: TGTGCCAGCAGCTCCGCCGGTCGCGGGGGGTACAATGAGCAGTTCTTC.

The J gene is TRBJ2-3, the V gene TRBV2; 8 bases agree with TRBD1. The V gene end was trimmed by 6 bases and the J gene end by 5 bases; junction bases not matched to a gene: 4. This CDR3 is 13 amino acids long. Germline CDR1 reads SNHLY; CDR2 reads FYNNEI. The CDR3 sequence is CASRAGTGDTQYF. In nucleotides, the CDR3 is TGTGCCAGCAGGGCCGGGACAGGAGATACGCAGTATTTT.

This clonotype was observed a handful of times. This CDR3 reads CASSNEPRYEQYV. CDR3 bases: TGTGCCAGCAGCAATGAGCCCCGCTACGAGCAGTACGTC. The chain is built from TRBV11-2 and TRBJ2-7; D is ambiguous. The V end was cut by 5 bases, the J end by 3 bases, with 11 bases between. The CDR3 is 13 amino acids. The germline gives CDR1 SGHAT, CDR2 FQNNGV.

The chain is built from TRBV2 and TRBJ2-3; the match to TRBD1 covers 7 bases. Germline loops: CDR1 SNHLY, CDR2 FYNNEI. The CDR3 runs 13 residues. V lost 6 bases to trimming and J lost 2 bases; unmatched junction nucleotides: 2. The CDR3 loop reads CASSGTATDTQYF. CDR3 DNA: TGTGCCAGCAGCGGGACAGCCACAGATACGCAGTATTTT.

The J gene is TRBJ2-1, the V gene TRBV20-1; 10 nucleotides agree with TRBD2. The germline CDR1 and CDR2 sequences are DFQATT and SNEGSKA (reference sequence). Trimming removed 3 bases from V and 4 bases from J; junction bases left unmatched: 9. The CDR3 length is 16 residues. CDR3 sequence reads: CSASPLAGALYNEQFF. The CDR3, as DNA: TGCAGTGCTAGCCCCCTAGCGGGAGCTCTATACAATGAGCAGTTCTTC.

The V call is TRBV18, the J call TRBJ2-2; TRBD1 might be the D (6 bases). CDR3 length equals 15 residues. The germline V and J ends were trimmed by 6 bases and 0 bases, with 11 bases remaining between them. CDR1 KGHSH and CDR2 LQKENI come from the germline V gene. The CDR3 sequence: CASSLRQANTGELFF. CDR3 nucleotides: TGTGCCAGCTCCCTTCGACAGGCGAACACCGGGGAGCTGTTTTTT.

This clonotype came up a few times. V usage is TRBV7-9 and J usage is TRBJ1-1, with no clear D. The V end was cut by 5 bases, the J end by 4 bases, with 14 bases between. This CDR3 is built from 14 residues. Germline V gives CDR1 SEHNR, CDR2 FQNEAQ (reference sequence). CDR3 nucleotide sequence: TGTGCCAGCAGCCCCCTGTCGCGCAGCACTGAAGCTTTCTTT. Translating gives CASSPLSRSTEAFF.

The chain has TRBV10-3 and TRBJ2-3; weak D call: TRBD2 (5 bases). The CDR3 spans 12 residues. Per the germline V gene, CDR1 is ENHRY and CDR2 is SYGVKD. Trimming left V 4 bases short and J 5 bases short, with 7 bases between. The CDR3 here is CAISAREDTQYF. The CDR3, as DNA: TGTGCCATCAGTGCACGGGAAGATACGCAGTATTTT.